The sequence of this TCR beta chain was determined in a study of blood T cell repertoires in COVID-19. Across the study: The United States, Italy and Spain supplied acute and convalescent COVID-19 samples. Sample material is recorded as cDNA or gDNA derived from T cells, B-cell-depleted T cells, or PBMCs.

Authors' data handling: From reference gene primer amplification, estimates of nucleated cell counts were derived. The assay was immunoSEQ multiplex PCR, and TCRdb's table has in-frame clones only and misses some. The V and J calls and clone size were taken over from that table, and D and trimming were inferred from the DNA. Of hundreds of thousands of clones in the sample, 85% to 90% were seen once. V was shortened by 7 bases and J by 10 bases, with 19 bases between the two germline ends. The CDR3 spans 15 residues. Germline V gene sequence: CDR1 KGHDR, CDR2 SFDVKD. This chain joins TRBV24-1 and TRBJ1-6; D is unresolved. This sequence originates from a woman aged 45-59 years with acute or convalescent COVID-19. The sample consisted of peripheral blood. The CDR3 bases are TGTGCCACCAGGCCCCGGGGAGGGCTAGAGTCACCCCTCCACTTT. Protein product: CATRPRGGLESPLHF.